The following is a T cell receptor beta chain sequence with its context. This clone is regarded as medium-sized (0.01 to 0.1%). Its recognized antigen is unknown. Per-nucleotide qualities are absent, and no much larger clonotype sits a single base away. Other DNA variants within this sample encode the same CDR3. According to the germline V gene, CDR1 reads SGHDN and CDR2 reads FVKESK. The V and J ends are trimmed by 4 bases and 6 bases, leaving 16 bases between them. The CDR3 goes from the cysteine to the phenylalanine over 14 residues. The sequence is cut down to CDR3 DNA, 42 bases in frame from base 1. The data were obtained in a study of OX40 agonist ivuxolimab in advanced cancers. Study-level background: Ivuxolimab, which targeted the costimulatory receptor OX40 (CD134), was an agonistic, fully human IgG2 monoclonal antibody. Intravenous ivuxolimab was administered to patients every 2 weeks at six dose levels: 0.01, 0.1, 0.3, 1.5, 3 and 10 mg/kg. Of the approximately 54 patients in dose escalation, 19 had hepatocellular carcinoma, some 15 had melanoma, 9 had renal cell carcinoma and 9 had head and neck cancer. The dose-escalation cohort was roughly 83% male with a mean age of approximately 59 years, ranging from roughly 23 to 90. Prior anti-PD-1, anti-PD-L1 or anti-CTLA-4 therapy was permitted, and checkpoint inhibitors had been received by more than 35% of dose-escalation patients. Partial responses occurred in three dose-escalation patients, of whom one had hepatocellular carcinoma and two had cutaneous melanoma. Peripheral TCRbeta sequencing was intended to test whether TCR sequence diversity was altered and clonal T-cell expansion was caused by ivuxolimab. The paper reports the monotherapy dose-escalation portion (N of about 52 patients) of the phase I ivuxolimab trial.

Broader findings and caveats from the paper: Low levels of normalized T-cell clonal expansion were also seen in some patients who did not respond. After ivuxolimab, expanded clones were on average more numerous among CD8+ T cells than among CD4+ T cells. The antigen specificity of the peripheral T cells that underwent clonal expansion was not determined. Clonal expansion of both CD4+ and CD8+ blood T cells was observed from baseline to week 6 at doses 0.1 to 3.0 mg/kg. In the 0.1-3.0 mg/kg groups, partial responders were among the patients with the lowest normalized peripheral clonal expansion, particularly in CD8+ T cells.

For sequencing of the TCRbeta CDR3 region, genomic DNA was extracted from the sorted cells. TCRbeta CDR3 regions were sequenced using the immunoSEQ Assay. This immuneACCESS table, as held by TCRdb, lists in-frame sequences with V and J called but not all clones. Of the missing ones, under half trace to an unresolved V gene in checked studies; the others have no known cause. This sample lists more than 65,000 clones; roughly 82% were detected once. 1.1% of the sample is taken by the ten largest. The trial excluded patients who had a history of autoimmune disease or who were on systemic immunosuppression. In every dose cohort, peripheral blood was drawn for TCR sequencing at baseline, cycle 4 day 1, and cycle 7 day 1. The samples were drawn from a first-in-human, open-label, multicenter phase I dose-escalation trial of ivuxolimab. The trial enrolled adults with locally advanced or metastatic head and neck squamous cell, hepatocellular, melanoma or renal cell carcinoma. CD4+ and CD8+ T cells were sorted separately from peripheral blood before TCR sequencing.

The origin of this receptor is an adult with an advanced solid tumor such as melanoma, head and neck, liver or kidney cancer. The specimen comprised CD4+ or CD8+ T cells sorted from blood, sampled in a trial of the OX40 agonist ivuxolimab. Here the chain combines TRBV14 and TRBJ2-7; the D gene cannot be resolved reliably. The DNA sequence follows: TGTGCCAGCAGCCCCACCTTTGGAATCGGCGAGCAGTACTTC. Translated, this is CASSPTFGIGEQYF.